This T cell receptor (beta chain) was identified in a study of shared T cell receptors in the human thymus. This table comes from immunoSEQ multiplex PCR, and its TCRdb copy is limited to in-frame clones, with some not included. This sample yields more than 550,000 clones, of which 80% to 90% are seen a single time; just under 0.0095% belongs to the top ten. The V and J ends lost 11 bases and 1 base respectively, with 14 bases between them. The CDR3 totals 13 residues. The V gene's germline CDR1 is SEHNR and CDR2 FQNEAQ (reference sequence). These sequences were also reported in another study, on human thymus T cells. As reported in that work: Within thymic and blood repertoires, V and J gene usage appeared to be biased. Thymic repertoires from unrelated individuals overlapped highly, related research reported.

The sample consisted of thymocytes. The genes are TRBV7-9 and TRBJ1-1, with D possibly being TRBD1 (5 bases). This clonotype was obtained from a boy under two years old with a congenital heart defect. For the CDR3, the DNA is TGTGCCGGGGAGGGGTGGGGGAACACTGAAGCTTTCTTT. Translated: CAGEGWGNTEAFF. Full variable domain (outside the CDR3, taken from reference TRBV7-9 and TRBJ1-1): DTGVSQNPRHKITKRGQNVTFRCDPISEHNRLYWYRQTLGQGPEFLTYFQNEAQLEKSRLLSDRFSAERPKGSFSTLEIQRTEQGDSAMYLCAGEGWGNTEAFFGQGTRLTVV.